Sequencing of this TCR beta chain was carried out in a study of OX40 agonist ivuxolimab in advanced cancers. With respect to this clone: Its antigen is currently unknown. The junction departs from the called germline gene at one end, perhaps through a read error.

Germline lookup yields CDR1 SGHAT and CDR2 FQDESV (reference sequence). The CDR3 is made up of 15 amino acids. Findings and limits, study-wide: CD8+ T cells averaged more expanded clones than CD4+. Nonresponders included some who also had low normalized T-cell clonal expansion.

Clones were read by immunoSEQ multiplex PCR, and TCRdb kept only the in-frame ones, dropping some. This sample has roughly 70,000 clones, with roughly 78% found just once. The clonotype was recovered from an adult with an advanced solid tumor such as melanoma, head and neck, liver or kidney cancer. The sample was CD4+ or CD8+ T cells sorted from blood, taken in a trial of the OX40 agonist ivuxolimab. The genes are TRBV11-1 and TRBJ2-7, with 8 positions matching TRBD2. CDR3 coding DNA: TGTGCCAGCAGCCCCGCGGGAGGCCGCTCCTCCGAGCAGTACTTC. Protein product: CASSPAGGRSSEQYF. Complete variable domain (other parts from reference TRBV11-1 and TRBJ2-7): EAEVAQSPRYKITEKSQAVAFWCDPISGHATLYWYRQILGQGPELLVQFQDESVVDDSQLPKDRFSAERLKGVDSTLKIQPAELGDSAMYLCASSPAGGRSSEQYFGPGTRLTVT.